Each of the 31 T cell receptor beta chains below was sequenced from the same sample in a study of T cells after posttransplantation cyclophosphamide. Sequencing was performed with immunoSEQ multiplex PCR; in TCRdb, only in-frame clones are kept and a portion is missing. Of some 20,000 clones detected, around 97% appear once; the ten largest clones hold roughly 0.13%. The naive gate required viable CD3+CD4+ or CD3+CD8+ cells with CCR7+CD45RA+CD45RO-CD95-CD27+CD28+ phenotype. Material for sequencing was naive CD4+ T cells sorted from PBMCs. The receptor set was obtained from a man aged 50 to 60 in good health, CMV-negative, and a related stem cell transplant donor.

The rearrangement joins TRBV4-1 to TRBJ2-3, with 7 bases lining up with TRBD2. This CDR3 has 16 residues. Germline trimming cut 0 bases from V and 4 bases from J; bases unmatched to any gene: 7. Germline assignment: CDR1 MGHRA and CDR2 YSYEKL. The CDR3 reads CASSQDGAGDADTQYF. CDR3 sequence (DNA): TGCGCCAGCAGCCAAGATGGGGCGGGGGATGCAGATACGCAGTATTTT.

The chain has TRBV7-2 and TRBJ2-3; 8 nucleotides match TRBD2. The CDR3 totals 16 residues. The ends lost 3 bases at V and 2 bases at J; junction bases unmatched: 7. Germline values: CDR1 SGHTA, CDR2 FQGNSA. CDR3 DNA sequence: TGTGCCAGCAGCTTTGGACTAGCTCAAAACACAGATACGCAGTATTTT. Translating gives CASSFGLAQNTDTQYF.

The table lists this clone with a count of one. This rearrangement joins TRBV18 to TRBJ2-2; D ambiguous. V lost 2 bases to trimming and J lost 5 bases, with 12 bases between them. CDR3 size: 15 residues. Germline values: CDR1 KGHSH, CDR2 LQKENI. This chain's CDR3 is CASSPGEASTGELFF. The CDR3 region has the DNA TGTGCCAGCTCACCAGGAGAGGCTAGTACCGGGGAGCTGTTTTTT.

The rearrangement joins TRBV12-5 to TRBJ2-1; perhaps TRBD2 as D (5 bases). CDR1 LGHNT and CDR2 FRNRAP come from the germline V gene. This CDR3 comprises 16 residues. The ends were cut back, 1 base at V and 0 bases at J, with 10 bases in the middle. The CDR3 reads CASGLATTSSYNEQFF. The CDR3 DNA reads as TGTGCTAGTGGTTTGGCGACTACGAGCTCCTACAATGAGCAGTTCTTC.

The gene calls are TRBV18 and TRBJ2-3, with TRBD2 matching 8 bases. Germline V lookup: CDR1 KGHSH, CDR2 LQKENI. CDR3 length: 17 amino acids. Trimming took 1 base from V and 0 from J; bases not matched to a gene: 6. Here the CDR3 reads CASSPQESGGSTDTQYF. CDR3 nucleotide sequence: TGTGCCAGCTCACCACAGGAGAGCGGGGGCAGCACAGATACGCAGTATTTT. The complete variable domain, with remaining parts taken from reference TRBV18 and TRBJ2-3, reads NAGVMQNPRHLVRRRGQEARLRCSPMKGHSHVYWYRQLPEEGLKFMVYLQKENIIDESGMPKERFSAEFPKEGPSILRIQQVVRGDSAAYFCASSPQESGGSTDTQYFGPGTRLTVL.

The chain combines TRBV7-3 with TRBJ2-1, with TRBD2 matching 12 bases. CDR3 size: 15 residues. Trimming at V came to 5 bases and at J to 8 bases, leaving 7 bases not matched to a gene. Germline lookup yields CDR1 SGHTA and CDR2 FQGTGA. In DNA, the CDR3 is TGTGCCAGCAGCGTCTCACTAGCGGGGGGTGATGAGCAGTTCTTC. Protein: CASSVSLAGGDEQFF.

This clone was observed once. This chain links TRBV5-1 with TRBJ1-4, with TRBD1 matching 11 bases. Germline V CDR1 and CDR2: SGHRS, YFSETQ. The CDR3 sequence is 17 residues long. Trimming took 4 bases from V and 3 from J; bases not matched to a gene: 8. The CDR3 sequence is CASSPWDRGDSNEKLFF. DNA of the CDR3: TGCGCCAGCAGCCCTTGGGACAGGGGGGATTCTAATGAAAAACTGTTTTTT.

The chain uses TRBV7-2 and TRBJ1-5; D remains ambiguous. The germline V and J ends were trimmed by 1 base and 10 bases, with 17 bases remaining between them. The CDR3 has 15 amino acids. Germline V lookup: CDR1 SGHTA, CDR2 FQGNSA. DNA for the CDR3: TGTGCCAGCAGCTTAGAATGGGCCTTCAATGGTCCCCAGCATTTT. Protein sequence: CASSLEWAFNGPQHF. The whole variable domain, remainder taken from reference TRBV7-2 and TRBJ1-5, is GAGVSQSPSNKVTEKGKDVELRCDPISGHTALYWYRQSLGQGLEFLIYFQGNSAPDKSGLPSDRFSAERTGGSVSTLTIQRTQQEDSAVYLCASSLEWAFNGPQHFGDGTRLSIL.

This chain's CDR3 is CASSVDGEAYEQYF. In nucleotides, the CDR3 is TGCGCCAGCAGCGTGGACGGGGAGGCCTACGAGCAGTACTTC. V is TRBV5-1 and J is TRBJ2-5; D possibly corresponds to TRBD2 (6 bases). The DNA matches TRBJ2-7 better at its end, which makes the J call doubtful. This CDR3 spans 14 amino acids. Germline assignment: CDR1 SGHRS and CDR2 YFSETQ.

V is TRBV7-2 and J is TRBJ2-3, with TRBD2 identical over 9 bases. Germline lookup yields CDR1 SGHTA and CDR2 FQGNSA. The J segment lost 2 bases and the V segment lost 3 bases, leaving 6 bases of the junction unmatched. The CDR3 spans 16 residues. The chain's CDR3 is CASSFLAGPTTDTQYF. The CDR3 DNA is TGTGCCAGCAGCTTCCTAGCGGGGCCCACCACAGATACGCAGTATTTT.

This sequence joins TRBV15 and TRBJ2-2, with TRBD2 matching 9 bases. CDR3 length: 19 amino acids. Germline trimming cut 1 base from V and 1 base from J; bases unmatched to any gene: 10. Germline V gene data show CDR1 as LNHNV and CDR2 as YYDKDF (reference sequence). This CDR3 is CATSRALGSGGLNTGELFF. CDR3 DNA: TGTGCCACCAGCAGAGCCCTGGGTAGCGGGGGCCTGAACACCGGGGAGCTGTTTTTT. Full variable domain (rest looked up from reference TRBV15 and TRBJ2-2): DAMVIQNPRYQVTQFGKPVTLSCSQTLNHNVMYWYQQKSSQAPKLLFHYYDKDFNNEADTPDNFQSRRPNTSFCFLDIRSPGLGDTAMYLCATSRALGSGGLNTGELFFGEGSRLTVL.

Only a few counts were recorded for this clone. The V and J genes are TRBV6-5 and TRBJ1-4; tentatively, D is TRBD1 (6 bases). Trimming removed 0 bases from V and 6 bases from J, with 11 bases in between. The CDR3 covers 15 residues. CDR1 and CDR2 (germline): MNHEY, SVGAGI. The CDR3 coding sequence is TGTGCCAGCAGTTACTCAGGACAGAGCTATGAAAAACTGTTTTTT. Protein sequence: CASSYSGQSYEKLFF.

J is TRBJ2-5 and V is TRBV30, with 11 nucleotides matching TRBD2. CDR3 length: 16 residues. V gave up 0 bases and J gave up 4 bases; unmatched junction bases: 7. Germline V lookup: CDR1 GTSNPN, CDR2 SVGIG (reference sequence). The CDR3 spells CAWSVLLAGGTETQYF. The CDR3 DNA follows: TGTGCCTGGAGTGTACTGCTAGCGGGAGGAACAGAGACCCAGTACTTC.

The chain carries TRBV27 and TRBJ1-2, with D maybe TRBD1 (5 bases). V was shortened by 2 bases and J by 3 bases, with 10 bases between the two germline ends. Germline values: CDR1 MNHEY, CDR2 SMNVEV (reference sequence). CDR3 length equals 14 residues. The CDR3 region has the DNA TGTGCCAGCAGTTTAGGAGGGGCGGACTATGGCTACACCTTC. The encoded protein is CASSLGGADYGYTF.

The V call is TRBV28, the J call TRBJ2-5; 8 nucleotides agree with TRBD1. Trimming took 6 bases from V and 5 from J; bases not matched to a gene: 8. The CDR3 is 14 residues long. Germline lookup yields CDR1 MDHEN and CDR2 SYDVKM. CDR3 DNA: TGTGCCAGCAGCCGATTGACAGGGGCGGAGACCCAGTACTTC. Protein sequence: CASSRLTGAETQYF.

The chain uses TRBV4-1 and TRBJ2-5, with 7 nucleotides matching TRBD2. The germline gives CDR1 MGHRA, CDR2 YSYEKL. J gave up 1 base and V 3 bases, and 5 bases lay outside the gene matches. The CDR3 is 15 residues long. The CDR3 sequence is CASSHPRLAQETQYF. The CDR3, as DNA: TGCGCCAGCAGCCATCCCAGACTAGCCCAAGAGACCCAGTACTTC.

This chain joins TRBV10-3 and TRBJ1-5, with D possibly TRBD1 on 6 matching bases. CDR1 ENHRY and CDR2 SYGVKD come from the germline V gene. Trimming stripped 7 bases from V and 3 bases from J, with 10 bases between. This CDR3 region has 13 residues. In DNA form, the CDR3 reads TGTGCCATCAATCGGGACATCAATCAGCCCCAGCATTTT. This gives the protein CAINRDINQPQHF.

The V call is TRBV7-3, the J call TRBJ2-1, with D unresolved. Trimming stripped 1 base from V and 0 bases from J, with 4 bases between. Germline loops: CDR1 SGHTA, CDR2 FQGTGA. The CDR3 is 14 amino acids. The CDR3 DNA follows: TGTGCCAGCAGCTTAATGAGCTCCTACAATGAGCAGTTCTTC. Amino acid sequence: CASSLMSSYNEQFF. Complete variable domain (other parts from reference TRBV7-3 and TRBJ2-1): GAGVSQTPSNKVTEKGKYVELRCDPISGHTALYWYRQSLGQGPEFLIYFQGTGAADDSGLPNDRFFAVRPEGSVSTLKIQRTERGDSAVYLCASSLMSSYNEQFFGPGTRLTVL.

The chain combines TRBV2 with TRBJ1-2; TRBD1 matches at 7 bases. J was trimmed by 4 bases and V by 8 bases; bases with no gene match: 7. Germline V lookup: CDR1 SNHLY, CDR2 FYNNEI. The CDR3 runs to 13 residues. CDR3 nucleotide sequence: TGTGCCAGCGTTGGGACAGACTTCTATGGCTACACCTTC. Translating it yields CASVGTDFYGYTF.

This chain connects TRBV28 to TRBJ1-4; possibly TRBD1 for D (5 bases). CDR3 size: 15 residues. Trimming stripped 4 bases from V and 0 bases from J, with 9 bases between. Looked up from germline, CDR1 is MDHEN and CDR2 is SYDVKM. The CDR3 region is CASSSPRATNEKLFF. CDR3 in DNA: TGTGCCAGCAGTTCCCCCAGGGCAACTAATGAAAAACTGTTTTTT.

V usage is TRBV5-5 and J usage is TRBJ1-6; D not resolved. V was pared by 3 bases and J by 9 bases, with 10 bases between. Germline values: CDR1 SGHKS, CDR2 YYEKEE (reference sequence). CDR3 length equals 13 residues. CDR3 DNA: TGTGCCAGCAGCTCCCCGAGGGCTTCACCCCTCCACTTT. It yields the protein CASSSPRASPLHF.

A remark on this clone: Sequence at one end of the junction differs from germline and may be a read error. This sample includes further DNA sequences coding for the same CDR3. The CDR3, as DNA: TGTGCCAGCTGCTACGGGGAGGTCGACACTGAAGCCTTCTTT. Translated, it gives CASCYGEVDTEAFF. The rearrangement joins TRBV13 to TRBJ1-1; no reliable D call. CDR1 PRHDT and CDR2 FYEKMQ come from the germline V gene (reference sequence). This CDR3 contains 14 residues.

The CDR3 loop reads CASSLTSGGGYEQYF. The CDR3 bases are TGTGCCAGCAGCTTAACTAGCGGGGGAGGATACGAGCAGTACTTC. The rearrangement uses TRBV7-9 and TRBJ2-7; 11 bases are a match to TRBD2. In germline, CDR1 is SEHNR, CDR2 FQNEAQ (reference sequence). The CDR3 contains 15 residues. After removal of 2 bases from V and 4 bases from J, the junction contained 4 bases not matched to a gene. Drawing the rest from reference TRBV7-9 and TRBJ2-7, the complete variable domain is DTGVSQNPRHKITKRGQNVTFRCDPISEHNRLYWYRQTLGQGPEFLTYFQNEAQLEKSRLLSDRFSAERPKGSFSTLEIQRTEQGDSAMYLCASSLTSGGGYEQYFGPGTRLTVT.

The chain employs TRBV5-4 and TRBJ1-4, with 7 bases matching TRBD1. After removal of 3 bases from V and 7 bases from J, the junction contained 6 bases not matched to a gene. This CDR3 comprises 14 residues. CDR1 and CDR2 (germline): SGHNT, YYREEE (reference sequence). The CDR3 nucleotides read TGTGCCAGCAGCTGGGGACAGAAGTTTGAAAAACTGTTTTTT. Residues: CASSWGQKFEKLFF.

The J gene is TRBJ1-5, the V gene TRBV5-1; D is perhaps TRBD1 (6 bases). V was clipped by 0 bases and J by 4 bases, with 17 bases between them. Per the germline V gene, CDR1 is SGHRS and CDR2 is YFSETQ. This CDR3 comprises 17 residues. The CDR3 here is CASSLAPGADQNQPQHF. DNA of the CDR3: TGCGCCAGCAGCTTGGCCCCAGGGGCCGACCAGAATCAGCCCCAGCATTTT.

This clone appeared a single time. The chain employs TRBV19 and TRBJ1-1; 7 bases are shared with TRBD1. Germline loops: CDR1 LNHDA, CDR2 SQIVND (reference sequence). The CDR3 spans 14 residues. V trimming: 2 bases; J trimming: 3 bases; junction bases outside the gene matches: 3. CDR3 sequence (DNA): TGTGCCAGTAGTATACAGGGGGGATACACTGAAGCTTTCTTT. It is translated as CASSIQGGYTEAFF.

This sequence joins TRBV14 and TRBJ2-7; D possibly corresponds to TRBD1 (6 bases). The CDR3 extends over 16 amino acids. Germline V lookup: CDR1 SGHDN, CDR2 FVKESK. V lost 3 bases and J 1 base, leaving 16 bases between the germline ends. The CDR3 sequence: CASSQLPGQGSYEQYF. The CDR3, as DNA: TGTGCCAGCAGCCAGCTACCGGGACAAGGTTCCTACGAGCAGTACTTC.

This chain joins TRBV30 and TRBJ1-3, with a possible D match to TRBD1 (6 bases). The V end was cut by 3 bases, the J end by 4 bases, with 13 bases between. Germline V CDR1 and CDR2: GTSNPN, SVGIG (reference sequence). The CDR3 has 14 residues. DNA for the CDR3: TGTGCCTGGAGCGGGGGGCAGCTGGGAAACACCATATATTTT. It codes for CAWSGGQLGNTIYF.

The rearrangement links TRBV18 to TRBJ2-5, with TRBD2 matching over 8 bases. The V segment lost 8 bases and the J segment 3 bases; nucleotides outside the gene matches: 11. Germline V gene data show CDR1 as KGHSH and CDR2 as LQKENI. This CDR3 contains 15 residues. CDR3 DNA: TGTGCCAGCCGATCCTCGGGGGGGGCGGAAGAGACCCAGTACTTC. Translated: CASRSSGGAEETQYF.

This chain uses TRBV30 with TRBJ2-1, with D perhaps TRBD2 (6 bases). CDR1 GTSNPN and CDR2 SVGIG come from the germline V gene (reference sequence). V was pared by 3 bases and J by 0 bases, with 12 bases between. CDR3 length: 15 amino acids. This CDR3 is CAWRSGYLSYNEQFF. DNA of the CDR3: TGTGCCTGGAGAAGCGGGTACCTCTCCTACAATGAGCAGTTCTTC.

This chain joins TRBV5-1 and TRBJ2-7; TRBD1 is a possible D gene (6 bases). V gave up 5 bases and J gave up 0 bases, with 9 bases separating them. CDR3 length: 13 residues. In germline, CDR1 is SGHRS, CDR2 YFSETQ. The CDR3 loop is CASRTGSSYEQYF. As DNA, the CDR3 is TGCGCCAGCAGAACAGGGAGCTCCTACGAGCAGTACTTC.